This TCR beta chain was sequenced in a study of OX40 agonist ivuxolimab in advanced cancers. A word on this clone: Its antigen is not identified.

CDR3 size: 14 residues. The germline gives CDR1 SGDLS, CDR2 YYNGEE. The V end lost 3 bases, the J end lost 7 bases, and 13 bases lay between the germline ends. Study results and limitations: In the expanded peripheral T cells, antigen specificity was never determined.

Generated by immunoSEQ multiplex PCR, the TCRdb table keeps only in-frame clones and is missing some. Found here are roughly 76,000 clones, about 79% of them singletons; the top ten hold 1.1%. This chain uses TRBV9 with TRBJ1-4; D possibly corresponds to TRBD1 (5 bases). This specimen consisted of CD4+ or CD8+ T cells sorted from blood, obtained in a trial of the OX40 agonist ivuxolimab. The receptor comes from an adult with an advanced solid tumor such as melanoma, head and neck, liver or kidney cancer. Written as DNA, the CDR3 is TGTGCCAGCAGCGCCCCGGGGCTTTCTGAAAAACTGTTTTTT. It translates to CASSAPGLSEKLFF.